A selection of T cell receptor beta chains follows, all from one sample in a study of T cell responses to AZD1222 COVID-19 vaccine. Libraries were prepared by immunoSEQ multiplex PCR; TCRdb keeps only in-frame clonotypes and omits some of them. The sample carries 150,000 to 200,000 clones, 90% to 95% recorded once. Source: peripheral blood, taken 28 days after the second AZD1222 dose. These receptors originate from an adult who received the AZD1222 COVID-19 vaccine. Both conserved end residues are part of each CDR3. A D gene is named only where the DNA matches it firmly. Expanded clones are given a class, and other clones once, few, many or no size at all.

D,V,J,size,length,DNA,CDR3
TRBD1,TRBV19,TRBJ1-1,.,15,TGTGCCAGTAGTACTCAGGGGGCATGGAACACTGAAGCTTTCTTT,CASSTQGAWNTEAFF
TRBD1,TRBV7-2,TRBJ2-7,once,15,TGTGCCAGCAGCTACGGACAGGGGGCCTGGTACGAGCAGTACTTC,CASSYGQGAWYEQYF
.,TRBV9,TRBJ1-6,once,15,TGTGCCAGCAGCGTAGAGCCAGGGCCTGATTCACCCCTCCACTTT,CASSVEPGPDSPLHF
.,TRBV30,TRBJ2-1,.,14,TGTGCCTGGAGTGTATTCGGACATAACAATGAGCAGTTCTTC,CAWSVFGHNNEQFF
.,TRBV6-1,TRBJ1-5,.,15,TGTGCCAGCAGTGAAGCGCTGGGGGGTCATCAGCCCCAGCATTTT,CASSEALGGHQPQHF
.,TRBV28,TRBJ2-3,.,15,TGTGCCAGCAGTTTCGGAGCGGAACTTACAGATACGCAGTATTTT,CASSFGAELTDTQYF
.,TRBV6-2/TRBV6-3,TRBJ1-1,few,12,TGTGCCAGCAGTTACGAATTCCGTGAAGCTTTCTTT,CASSYEFREAFF
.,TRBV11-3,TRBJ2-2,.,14,TGTGCCAGCAGCCCCAGGGGGGTTACCGGGGAGCTGTTTTTT,CASSPRGVTGELFF
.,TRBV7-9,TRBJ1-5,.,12,TGTGCCAGCAGCCGACCGCTTCAGCCCCAGCATTTT,CASSRPLQPQHF
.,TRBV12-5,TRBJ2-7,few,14,TGTGCTAGTGGTTTGGGGGTGGGTCCGGGCGAGCAGTACTTC,CASGLGVGPGEQYF
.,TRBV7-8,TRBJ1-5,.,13,TGTGCCAGCAGCGTACAGGGCAATCAGCCCCAGCATTTT,CASSVQGNQPQHF
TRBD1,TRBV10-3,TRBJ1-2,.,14,TGTGCCATCAGTGGGACAGGAGCCCCCTATGGCTACACCTTC,CAISGTGAPYGYTF
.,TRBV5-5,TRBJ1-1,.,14,TGTGCCAGCAGCCCGGCGGTGTGGAACACTGAAGCTTTCTTT,CASSPAVWNTEAFF
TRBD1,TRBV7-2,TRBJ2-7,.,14,TGTGCCAGCAGCTCAGGGACAGGGTATTACGAGCAGTACTTC,CASSSGTGYYEQYF
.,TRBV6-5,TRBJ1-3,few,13,TGTGCCAGCAGTCGCAGCGTACGAAACACCATATATTTT,CASSRSVRNTIYF
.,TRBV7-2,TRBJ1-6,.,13,TGTGCCAGCAGCCCTACCCGGGAGTCACCCCTCCACTTT,CASSPTRESPLHF
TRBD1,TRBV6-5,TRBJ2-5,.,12,TGTGCCAGCCAGGGGGCGCAAGAGACCCAGTACTTC,CASQGAQETQYF
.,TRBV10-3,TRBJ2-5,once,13,TGTGCCATCAGTGAGTCGACTCGAGAGACCCAGTACTTC,CAISESTRETQYF
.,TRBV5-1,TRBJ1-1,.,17,TGCGCCAGCAGCTTGCATCGGAGGGTATGGAAGGACACTGAAGCTTTCTTT,CASSLHRRVWKDTEAFF
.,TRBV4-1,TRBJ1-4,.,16,TGCGCCAGCAGCGCCGGGTGGACTGCAACTAATGAAAAACTGTTTTTT,CASSAGWTATNEKLFF
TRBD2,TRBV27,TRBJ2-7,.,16,TGTGCCAGCAGTCGAGCGGGGGGGTCAGACTCCTACGAGCAGTACTTC,CASSRAGGSDSYEQYF
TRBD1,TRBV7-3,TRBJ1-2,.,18,TGTGCCAGCAGCTTATATCCCCAACGGACAGGGGGCTTTTATGGCTACACCTTC,CASSLYPQRTGGFYGYTF
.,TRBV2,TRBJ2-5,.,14,TGTGCCAGCAGTGAATACAGATGGCAAGAGACCCAGTACTTC,CASSEYRWQETQYF
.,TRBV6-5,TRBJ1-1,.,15,TGTGCCAGCAGTTACTCACGGTCTCACGGCACTGAAGCTTTCTTT,CASSYSRSHGTEAFF
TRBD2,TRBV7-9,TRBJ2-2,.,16,TGTGCCAGCAGCCGGCTAGCGGGGGTGAACACCGGGGAGCTGTTTTTT,CASSRLAGVNTGELFF
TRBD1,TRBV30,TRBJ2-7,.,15,TGTGCCTGGAGGAAGGGACAGGGAAGCTCCTACGAGCAGTACTTC,CAWRKGQGSSYEQYF
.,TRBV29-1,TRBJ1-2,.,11,TGCAGCTTTAGACAGGCAGATGGCTACACCTTC,CSFRQADGYTF
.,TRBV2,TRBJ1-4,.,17,TGTGCCAGCAGTGCCGATCCGGGACACCCAACTAATGAAAAACTGTTTTTT,CASSADPGHPTNEKLFF
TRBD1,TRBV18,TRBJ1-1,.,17,TGTGCCAGCTCACCGCAGGGACAGGGTGGATTGAACACTGAAGCTTTCTTT,CASSPQGQGGLNTEAFF
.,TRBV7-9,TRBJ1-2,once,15,TGTGCCAGCAGCCGGTGGACAGTGGACGAATATGGCTACACCTTC,CASSRWTVDEYGYTF
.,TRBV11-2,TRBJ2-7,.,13,TGTGCCAGCAGCTTAGCAGGGCACTACGAGCAGTACTTC,CASSLAGHYEQYF
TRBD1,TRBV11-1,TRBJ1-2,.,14,TGTGCCAGCAGCACGAGACAGGGTCAGGATGGCTACACCTTC,CASSTRQGQDGYTF
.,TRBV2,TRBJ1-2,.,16,TGCTGCACTCTAGGTGCCCCGGGGCAGGGGCGGGATGGCTACACCTTC,CCTLGAPGQGRDGYTF
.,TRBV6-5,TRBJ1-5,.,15,TGTGCCAGCAGGAAGACAGTGGGTAGCAATCAGCCCCAGCATTTT,CASRKTVGSNQPQHF
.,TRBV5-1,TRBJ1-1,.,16,TGCGCCAGCAGCCGTAACGCGGGAGGCGTCGGCACTGAAGCTTTCTTT,CASSRNAGGVGTEAFF